The T cell receptor (beta chain) under discussion was sequenced for a study of cytomegalovirus exposure and HLA in healthy donors. Vbeta (60) and Jbeta (13) primers were used in the PCR. Profiling relied on immunoSEQ multiplex PCR, and the TCRdb table lists in-frame clones only, not all of them. The data contain approximately 120,000 clones, under 90% of them singletons. This clone was detected only a few times. The antigen is undetermined. Study observations and caveats: Apart from CMV serostatus, no immune exposure information was available. The CMV antigen specificity of a few CMV-associated chains was confirmed through in vitro analysis. The productive fraction for most TCR beta V segments was about 87% or about 30% in an earlier analysis. Cytomegalovirus status, reportedly, was diagnosed with high specificity and sensitivity by the classifier.

The clonotype comes from a woman in her twenties or thirties in good health and CMV-seronegative. Material: PBMCs.

CDR3 coding DNA: TGTGCCATCGGGGCCGGGGAGACCCAGTACTTC. Its protein product is CAIGAGETQYF. The J gene is TRBJ2-5, the V gene TRBV10-3; D is perhaps TRBD1 (5 bases). Per germline, CDR1 ENHRY and CDR2 SYGVKD. Trimming took off 8 bases at V and 5 bases at J, with 9 bases between the two ends. The CDR3 is 11 residues long.